This T cell receptor beta chain was sequenced in a study of blood T cell repertoires in COVID-19. Profiling relied on immunoSEQ multiplex PCR, and the TCRdb table lists in-frame clones only, not all of them. There are hundreds of thousands of clones in the sample; 83% occur only once, and roughly a tenth lies in the top ten. This TCR came from a woman aged 45-60 years who had recovered from COVID-19. The sample was peripheral blood.

The CDR3, as DNA: TGTGCCAGCAGCCGGGGACAGGGGTGGTCACCCCTCCACTTT. This translates into CASSRGQGWSPLHF. The V and J genes are TRBV2 and TRBJ1-6, with 10 bases aligning to TRBD1. CDR1 and CDR2 (germline): SNHLY, FYNNEI. Trimming at V came to 6 bases and at J to 10 bases, leaving 6 bases not matched to a gene. This CDR3 has 14 residues.